The 19 T cell receptor beta chains presented below share a single source sample, sequenced in a study of human T cells and chemical hapten exposure. Described time point: healthy volunteer bleed at 6 weeks. The authors extracted total RNA from unfractionated whole blood. TCRdb called the RACE reads again in MiXCR, with one record for every CDR3 protein. Of 65,000 or so distinct CDR3 sequences in the sample, 5.5% to 7.5% were seen once. What was sequenced was whole blood. These receptors originate from a female donor in good health. Some clones in this sample may be carry-over from other donors' samples.

The V gene is TRBV27, the J gene TRBJ2-1; D is unresolved. Germline-derived CDR1 and CDR2 are MNHEY and SMNVEV (reference sequence). The CDR3 covers 15 residues. V lost 2 bases, J lost 4 bases, and 12 bases lay in between. The CDR3 loop reads CASSLGSMPYNEQFF. The CDR3 region has the DNA TGTGCCAGCAGTTTAGGATCCATGCCTTACAATGAGCAGTTCTTC.

The table lists this clonotype with many counts. The chain carries TRBV28 and TRBJ1-4; D call uncertain. CDR3 size: 16 residues. The V and J ends lost 3 bases and 0 bases respectively, with 11 bases between them. Germline CDR1 MDHEN, CDR2 SYDVKM. CDR3 amino acids: CASSFGVPATNEKLFF. For the CDR3, the DNA is TGTGCCAGCAGTTTTGGAGTTCCAGCAACTAATGAAAAACTGTTTTTT.

This clonotype was seen at least ten times. J is TRBJ1-2 and V is TRBV4-1; 7 nucleotides match TRBD1. CDR1 is MGHRA, CDR2 YSYEKL, per germline. After removal of 0 bases from V and 4 bases from J, the junction contained 2 bases not matched to a gene. The CDR3 covers 14 residues. The CDR3 region is CASSQETGSYGYTF. CDR3 DNA: TGCGCCAGCAGCCAAGAGACAGGGTCCTATGGCTACACCTTC.

The rearrangement joins TRBV11-2 to TRBJ1-2; tentatively, D is TRBD1 (5 bases). The CDR3 loop spans 16 amino acids. The germline gives CDR1 SGHAT, CDR2 FQNNGV. Trimming stripped 1 base from V and 8 bases from J, with 20 bases between. CDR3 protein: CASSLGSGAGRRGYTF. CDR3 DNA: TGTGCCAGCAGCTTAGGTAGCGGGGCAGGCCGTAGGGGCTACACCTTC.

This clonotype was seen many times. The chain employs TRBV12-3 or TRBV12-4 and TRBJ2-1; unclear D gene. The V gene lost 3 bases and the J gene lost 9 bases, with 9 bases spanning the gap. CDR3 size: 12 residues. In DNA, the CDR3 is TGTGCCAGCAGTTTCCTGCGAGGTGAGCAGTTCTTC. It encodes CASSFLRGEQFF.

This clonotype was picked up many times. The chain links TRBV3-1 to TRBJ1-1; D is unresolved. The CDR3 runs to 12 residues. V lost 3 bases and J lost 11, with 13 bases in between. Germline CDR1 is LGHDT and CDR2 is YNNKEL (reference sequence). The CDR3 nucleotides read TGTGCCAGCAGCCACGGACGGTTTGAGGCTTTCTTT. Its protein is CASSHGRFEAFF.

The V gene is TRBV6-5, the J gene TRBJ1-4; 7 bases are shared with TRBD1. CDR3 length: 14 amino acids. J gave up 8 bases and V 5 bases, and 8 bases lay outside the gene matches. Per the germline V gene, CDR1 is MNHEY and CDR2 is SVGAGI. CDR3 amino acids: CASSTDRAGEKLFF. CDR3 DNA: TGTGCCAGCAGTACCGACAGGGCGGGAGAAAAACTGTTTTTT.

Regarding this clonotype: The junction and the germline gene differ at one end; a read error may be behind it. The chain combines TRBV7-7 with TRBJ2-7; D possibly corresponds to TRBD2 (5 bases). The V gene's germline CDR1 is SSHAT and CDR2 FNYEAQ (reference sequence). This CDR3 is 13 amino acids long. The CDR3 loop is CASSLELGSEQYF. The CDR3 DNA is TGTGCTAGCAGCTTAGAGTTGGGGAGCGAGCAGTACTTC.

This clonotype appeared many times. The chain joins TRBV11-2 to TRBJ2-3; D uncertain. Trimming stripped 1 base from V and 3 bases from J, with 5 bases between. The V gene's germline CDR1 is SGHAT and CDR2 FQNNGV. The CDR3 consists of 13 residues. CDR3 loop: CASSLGFTDTQYF. CDR3 sequence (DNA): TGTGCCAGCAGCTTAGGGTTTACAGATACGCAGTATTTT.

This clonotype came up many times. The V gene is TRBV5-1, the J gene TRBJ2-5; D is unresolved. Germline CDR1 and CDR2: SGHRS and YFSETQ. The V gene lost 2 bases and the J gene lost 1 base, with 9 bases spanning the gap. This CDR3 is built from 14 residues. CDR3 amino acids: CASSLRQFQETQYF. In DNA, the CDR3 is TGCGCCAGCAGCTTAAGGCAGTTCCAAGAGACCCAGTACTTC.

Notes on this clonotype: A much larger clone lies a single base off, so this may be a read error. V usage is TRBV20-1 and J usage is TRBJ2-3, with TRBD2 matching over 9 bases. V shed 5 bases and J 2 bases; nucleotides not matched to a gene: 5. CDR3 length: 14 residues. The germline V gene has CDR1 DFQATT and CDR2 SNEGSKA (reference sequence). CDR3 amino acids: CSAHSGRLTDTQYF. The CDR3 DNA follows: TGCAGTGCTCATAGCGGGAGACTCACAGATACGCAGTATTTT.

This clonotype has a count of ten or more. The rearrangement uses TRBV11-2 and TRBJ2-1; maybe TRBD2 (6 bases). Germline-derived CDR1 and CDR2 are SGHAT and FQNNGV. V was pared by 5 bases and J by 12 bases, with 17 bases between. The CDR3 has 13 amino acids. The CDR3 DNA reads as TGTGCCAGCAGCCAGGGACTTACCCTCGCGCAGTTCTTC. This encodes CASSQGLTLAQFF.

This clonotype was seen many times. The chain links TRBV19 to TRBJ1-1; 8 nucleotides match TRBD1. V trimming: 5 bases; J trimming: 0 bases; junction bases outside the gene matches: 5. The CDR3 consists of 15 residues. From germline, CDR1 is LNHDA and CDR2 SQIVND (reference sequence). The CDR3 loop reads CASSRQGLMNTEAFF. DNA for the CDR3: TGTGCCAGTAGTCGACAGGGGCTCATGAACACTGAAGCTTTCTTT.

This clonotype was recorded at least ten times. The rearrangement uses TRBV7-2 and TRBJ2-1; 14 positions match TRBD2. This CDR3 is 17 amino acids long. V gave up 5 bases and J gave up 9 bases; unmatched junction bases: 12. Germline values: CDR1 SGHTA, CDR2 FQGNSA. The CDR3 region has the DNA TGTGCCAGCAGCCAAAGGTCCGGGACTAGCGGGAGAGGTGAGCAGTTCTTC. Translated, it gives CASSQRSGTSGRGEQFF.

This clonotype was observed many times. This rearrangement joins TRBV28 to TRBJ2-7; D is possibly TRBD2 (6 bases). The CDR3 totals 13 residues. V lost 3 bases and J lost 4, with 10 bases in between. CDR1 is MDHEN, CDR2 SYDVKM, per germline. CDR3 nucleotide sequence: TGTGCCAGCAGTTTGGCCGGGGGTTACGAGCAGTACTTC. This encodes CASSLAGGYEQYF.

This clonotype came up many times. The CDR3 region is CSAREVGLAGEEETQYF. The CDR3 region has the DNA TGCAGTGCTAGAGAGGTCGGACTAGCGGGAGAGGAAGAGACCCAGTACTTC. The genes are TRBV20-1 and TRBJ2-5; 13 nucleotides match TRBD2. Germline V gene lookup returns CDR1 DFQATT and CDR2 SNEGSKA (reference sequence). The CDR3 covers 17 residues. Trimming removed 0 bases from V and 3 bases from J; junction bases left unmatched: 7.

At least ten counts were recorded for this clonotype. V and J are TRBV6-6 and TRBJ2-3, with TRBD2 identical over 7 bases. The length of the CDR3 is 17 residues. In germline, CDR1 is MNHNY, CDR2 SVGAGI (reference sequence). Trimming cost V 4 bases and J 0 bases; bases outside gene matches: 10. The CDR3 nucleotides read TGTGCCAGCAGTTTTCTTCTAGCGGAAGATAGCACAGATACGCAGTATTTT. It codes for CASSFLLAEDSTDTQYF.

This clonotype came up many times. V and J are TRBV12-1 and TRBJ2-3; TRBD2, as called in the table, went unchecked against the DNA. TRBV12-1 is described as a pseudogene. CDR3 length: 15 residues. CDR3 sequence: CASSRGPGSADTQYF. DNA for the CDR3: TGTGCCAGCAGCCGGGGCCCTGGGAGTGCAGATACGCAGTATTTT.

The chain combines TRBV20-1 with TRBJ1-5; no definite D call. Trimming shortened V by 4 bases and J by 1 base, and 11 bases separated the two germline ends. Germline V gene lookup returns CDR1 DFQATT and CDR2 SNEGSKA (reference sequence). The CDR3 spans 14 residues. The CDR3 is CSATARESNQPQHF. Here the CDR3 DNA reads TGCAGTGCTACAGCCCGGGAGAGCAATCAGCCCCAGCATTTT.